These T cell receptor beta chains were read from a single sample in a study of blood T cell repertoires in COVID-19. Produced via immunoSEQ multiplex PCR; TCRdb's table is partial and in-frame only. Of 150,000 to 200,000 clones in the sample, more than 75% were seen once. The specimen sequenced was peripheral blood. The source is a woman between 35 and 50 years old with COVID-19, enrolled during active disease. Each CDR3 is given with its conserved first and last residue. The D gene is left open where the match is weak. The size entry is marked missing in some rows and otherwise reads once, few, many or a size class.

>TRBV5-1|TRBJ2-7|16|TRBD2|once
TGCGCCAGCAGCTCAAAACTAGCGGGAGGTGCCTACGAGCAGTACTTC
CASSSKLAGGAYEQYF
>TRBV5-1|TRBJ2-1|17|-|-
TGCGCCAGCAGCTTGGACCAGAACTCGGGCTCCTACAATGAGCAGTTCTTC
CASSLDQNSGSYNEQFF
>TRBV28|TRBJ1-4|14|-|-
TGTGCCAGCAGGGAACAGGGTGGGGGTGAAAAACTGTTTTTT
CASREQGGGEKLFF
>TRBV19|TRBJ2-7|14|-|-
TGTGCCAGTACCGAAGGGGCTCGAAGGGGAGAGCAGTACTTC
CASTEGARRGEQYF
>TRBV27|TRBJ2-3|17|-|-
TGTGCCAGCAGTTTATTGACCGACAGGACGTCTGCGGATACGCAGTATTTT
CASSLLTDRTSADTQYF
>TRBV18|TRBJ1-2|16|-|once
TGTGCCAGCTCACCACTGCAGGGGCGCCTTAACTATGGCTACACCTTC
CASSPLQGRLNYGYTF
>TRBV27|TRBJ2-1|15|TRBD1|-
TGTGCCAGCAGTTTCTCGAGCCAACAGGGGACTGAGCAGTTCTTC
CASSFSSQQGTEQFF
>TRBV18|TRBJ2-3|13|-|-
TGTGCCAGCTTTCTAGCTGGCACAGATACGCAGTATTTT
CASFLAGTDTQYF
>TRBV6-5|TRBJ1-4|15|-|-
TGTGCCAGCAGGGCCGTCTTAAAGGGGAATGAAAAACTGTTTTTT
CASRAVLKGNEKLFF
>TRBV7-9|TRBJ1-5|13|-|-
TGTGCCAGCAGCGCCACAGGCAATCAGCCCCAGCATTTT
CASSATGNQPQHF
>TRBV5-1|TRBJ2-7|15|TRBD1|-
TGCGCCAGCAGCAGAGAAGGGACAGGAGGGGACGAGCAGTACTTC
CASSREGTGGDEQYF
>TRBV28|TRBJ2-5|16|TRBD2|-
TGTGCCAGCAGAGACCCCGGGACTAGCGGGAGGGAGACCCAGTACTTC
CASRDPGTSGRETQYF
>TRBV12-3/TRBV12-4|TRBJ2-7|13|-|few
TGTGCCAGCAGTTTGGCGGCCTCCTACGAGCAGTACTTC
CASSLAASYEQYF
>TRBV7-2|TRBJ1-1|16|-|-
TGTGCCAGCAGCGAGACTCGGCGGGGGAGTGGCACTGAAGCTTTCTTT
CASSETRRGSGTEAFF
>TRBV7-2|TRBJ1-3|12|-|-
TGTGCCAGCAGCTTACTGGGAAACACCATATATTTT
CASSLLGNTIYF
>TRBV28|TRBJ2-7|14|-|-
TGTGCCAGCCAACCGGCTGGGGCCAATTACGAGCAGTACTTC
CASQPAGANYEQYF